This T cell receptor (beta chain) was recorded in a study of blood T cell repertoires in COVID-19. Overall study: Sources were T cells, B-cell-depleted T cells, or PBMCs; the material itself was cDNA or gDNA.

This clone was recorded once. Study processing details: Reference gene primer amplification gave estimated nucleated cell counts. Method: immunoSEQ multiplex PCR; TCRdb's copy keeps in-frame clones and lacks some. V and J calls and clone size are those listed in that table; D and trimming were worked out from the DNA. The repertoire holds 92,000 or so clones, with approximately 89% as singletons. Germline CDR1 GTSNPN, CDR2 SVGIG (reference sequence). The J segment lost 4 bases and the V segment lost 1 base, leaving 5 bases of the junction unmatched. The CDR3 is 15 residues long. The J gene is TRBJ2-3, the V gene TRBV30, with 10 bases aligning to TRBD1. The source of this sequence is a man in his sixties with acute or convalescent COVID-19. Sample: peripheral blood. CDR3 sequence reads: CAWSGGTGEADTQYF. DNA for the CDR3: TGTGCCTGGAGTGGAGGGACAGGGGAGGCAGATACGCAGTATTTT.